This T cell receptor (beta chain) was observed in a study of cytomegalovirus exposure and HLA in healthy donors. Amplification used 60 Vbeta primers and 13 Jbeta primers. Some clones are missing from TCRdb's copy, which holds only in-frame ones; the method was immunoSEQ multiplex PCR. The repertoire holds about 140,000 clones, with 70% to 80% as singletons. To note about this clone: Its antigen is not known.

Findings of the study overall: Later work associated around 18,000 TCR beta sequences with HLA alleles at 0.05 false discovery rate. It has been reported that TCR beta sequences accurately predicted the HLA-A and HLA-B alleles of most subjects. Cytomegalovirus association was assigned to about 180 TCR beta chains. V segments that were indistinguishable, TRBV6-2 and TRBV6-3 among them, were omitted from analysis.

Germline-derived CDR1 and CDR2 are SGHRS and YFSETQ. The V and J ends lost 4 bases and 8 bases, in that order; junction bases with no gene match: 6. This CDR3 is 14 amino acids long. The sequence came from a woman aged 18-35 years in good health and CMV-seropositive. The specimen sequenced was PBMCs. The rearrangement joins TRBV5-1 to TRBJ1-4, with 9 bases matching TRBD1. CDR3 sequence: CASSVGQGEEKLFF. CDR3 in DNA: TGCGCCAGCAGCGTGGGACAGGGTGAGGAAAAACTGTTTTTT.